A single sample gave rise to the 30 T cell receptor beta chains below, sequenced in a study of graft-versus-host responses after intestinal transplantation. Produced via immunoSEQ multiplex PCR; TCRdb's table is partial and in-frame only. The sample shows several thousand clones, roughly 83% of them seen only once. Graft specimens yielded both intraepithelial and lamina propria lymphocytes. This material consisted of ileum tissue, taken approximately 17 and 21 days after intestinal transplantation. The receptors originated from a human patient who received an intestinal transplant, so some T cells may come from the graft donor.

The rearrangement uses TRBV6-6 and TRBJ1-1; no definite D call. The V end lost 2 bases, the J end lost 5 bases, and 6 bases lay between the germline ends. Germline-derived CDR1 and CDR2 are MNHNY and SVGAGI (reference sequence). This CDR3 is 12 amino acids long. The CDR3 sequence: CASSYTGTEAFF. The CDR3 DNA reads TGTGCCAGCAGTTACACGGGTACTGAAGCTTTCTTT.

The chain employs TRBV9 and TRBJ2-7, with unresolved D. The CDR3 length is 15 residues. CDR1 is SGDLS, CDR2 YYNGEE, per germline. With 3 bases removed from V and 2 bases from J, the gap between germline ends came to 15 bases. The CDR3 spells CASSADPGSPYEQYF. The CDR3 coding sequence is TGTGCCAGCAGCGCCGATCCGGGTTCCCCCTACGAGCAGTACTTC.

This clone was found once. J is TRBJ2-3 and V is TRBV28; 8 nucleotides line up with TRBD2. J lost 4 bases, V lost 6 bases, and 12 bases had no gene match. Germline CDR1 reads MDHEN; CDR2 reads SYDVKM. This CDR3 has 16 residues. CDR3 DNA: TGTGCCAGCAGCCGATATGCGGGGGGCGGGTCAGATACGCAGTATTTT. It codes for CASSRYAGGGSDTQYF.

V and J are TRBV7-9 and TRBJ2-1; TRBD2 aligns across 10 bases. V lost 7 bases and J lost 3; bases outside the gene matches: 3. Germline loops: CDR1 SEHNR, CDR2 FQNEAQ (reference sequence). CDR3 length: 14 amino acids. The CDR3: CASNIAGGYNEQFF. DNA for the CDR3: TGTGCCAGCAACATAGCGGGGGGCTACAATGAGCAGTTCTTC.

This chain uses TRBV18 with TRBJ2-7, with D maybe TRBD1 (6 bases). CDR3 length: 15 residues. Trimming pared 3 bases from V and 2 bases from J, leaving 14 bases between. The germline gives CDR1 KGHSH, CDR2 LQKENI. The CDR3 loop is CASSPLQGLTYEQYF. The DNA for the CDR3 is TGTGCCAGCTCACCCCTTCAGGGGCTTACCTACGAGCAGTACTTC.

The V call is TRBV19, the J call TRBJ1-6; D not resolved. Trimming cost V 7 bases and J 3 bases, with 10 bases left between them. Germline assignment: CDR1 LNHDA and CDR2 SQIVND (reference sequence). The CDR3 loop spans 14 amino acids. The CDR3, as DNA: TGTGCCAGTACCGAATCACTCTATAATTCACCCCTCCACTTT. Protein product: CASTESLYNSPLHF.

V gene TRBV7-3 combines with J gene TRBJ2-1, with D tentatively TRBD2 (6 bases). CDR3 length equals 13 residues. The V end lost 1 base, the J end lost 12 bases, and 13 bases lay between the germline ends. Germline V gene sequence: CDR1 SGHTA, CDR2 FQGTGA. The CDR3 is CASSLSVGGPQFF. CDR3 nucleotides: TGTGCCAGCAGCTTAAGTGTGGGGGGTCCGCAGTTCTTC.

The V and J genes are TRBV15 and TRBJ2-3; D gene unclear. Trimming removed 0 bases at V and 6 bases at J, with 4 bases between. Germline-derived CDR1 and CDR2 are LNHNV and YYDKDF (reference sequence). The length of the CDR3 is 12 residues. The CDR3 loop is CATSRESDTQYF. The CDR3 bases are TGTGCCACCAGCAGAGAATCGGATACGCAGTATTTT.

The chain carries TRBV9 and TRBJ2-5; 10 bases fit TRBD2. CDR1 SGDLS and CDR2 YYNGEE come from the germline V gene. The CDR3 has 15 amino acids. Trimming took 0 bases from V and 6 from J; bases not matched to a gene: 5. The CDR3 region is CASSVGDSGGKTQYF. In DNA form, the CDR3 reads TGTGCCAGCAGCGTAGGAGATAGCGGGGGGAAGACCCAGTACTTC.

The chain uses TRBV7-9 and TRBJ1-4; unclear D gene. The CDR3 is made up of 14 amino acids. The V gene's germline CDR1 is SEHNR and CDR2 FQNEAQ (reference sequence). The V end lost 3 bases, the J end lost 5 bases, and 10 bases lay between the germline ends. CDR3 sequence (DNA): TGTGCCAGCAGCTTGTCTAGGGAGAATGAAAAACTGTTTTTT. The encoded protein is CASSLSRENEKLFF.

V is TRBV9 and J is TRBJ1-1; D is possibly TRBD1 (5 bases). Germline lookup yields CDR1 SGDLS and CDR2 YYNGEE. Trimming pared 0 bases from V and 2 bases from J, leaving 8 bases between. This CDR3 contains 14 residues. CDR3 residues: CASSVETDNTEAFF. DNA for the CDR3: TGTGCCAGCAGCGTAGAGACAGACAACACTGAAGCTTTCTTT.

The V and J genes are TRBV11-2 and TRBJ1-5; the match to TRBD1 covers 8 bases. The V and J ends lost 0 bases and 6 bases, in that order; junction bases with no gene match: 4. CDR3 size: 15 residues. Germline V gene sequence: CDR1 SGHAT, CDR2 FQNNGV. The CDR3 region is CASSLDGQGVQPQHF. In DNA form, the CDR3 reads TGTGCCAGCAGCTTAGATGGACAGGGAGTTCAGCCCCAGCATTTT.

CDR3 in amino acids: CASSPTGTSGGLEQYF. The CDR3 DNA follows: TGTGCCAGCAGCCCGACCGGGACTAGCGGGGGTCTCGAGCAGTACTTC. The chain has TRBV4-2 and TRBJ2-7, with 14 bases identical to TRBD2. Per the germline V gene, CDR1 is LGHNA and CDR2 is YNFKEQ. This CDR3 is 16 amino acids long. The junction had 8 bases not matched to a gene; V was cut back by 4 bases and J by 6 bases.

The gene calls are TRBV19 and TRBJ1-2; D is ambiguous. V was shortened by 4 bases and J by 0 bases, with 12 bases between the two germline ends. This CDR3 comprises 15 residues. Germline V CDR1 and CDR2: LNHDA, SQIVND (reference sequence). CDR3 nucleotides: TGTGCCAGTAGTAAGGGCAAGAAACCTAACTATGGCTACACCTTC. This gives the protein CASSKGKKPNYGYTF.

This clone was counted only a few times. V and J are TRBV5-4 and TRBJ1-2; possible D gene TRBD1, 6 bases. The V and J ends lost 0 bases and 4 bases respectively, with 10 bases between them. The germline CDR1 and CDR2 sequences are SGHNT and YYREEE (reference sequence). This CDR3 is built from 14 residues. The CDR3 protein is CASSLGQEIYGYTF. The CDR3 nucleotides read TGTGCCAGCAGCTTGGGACAGGAGATCTATGGCTACACCTTC.

This clone was recorded only once. This chain connects TRBV6-1 to TRBJ1-2; 7 positions agree with TRBD1. The CDR3 extends over 15 amino acids. Trimming cost V 5 bases and J 2 bases; bases outside gene matches: 8. The V gene's germline CDR1 is MNHNS and CDR2 SASEGT. The CDR3 coding sequence is TGTGCCAGCAGTCCGACAGGGAATAGAAACTATGGCTACACCTTC. Residues: CASSPTGNRNYGYTF.

V usage is TRBV6-1 and J usage is TRBJ2-4; D is possibly TRBD1 or TRBD2 (5 bases each). The V end was cut by 8 bases, the J end by 0 bases, with 14 bases between. CDR1 is MNHNS, CDR2 SASEGT, per germline. This CDR3 region has 15 residues. The CDR3 protein is CASEGTKLAKNIQYF. CDR3 in DNA: TGTGCCAGCGAGGGGACCAAATTAGCCAAAAACATTCAGTACTTC.

The chain combines TRBV7-6 with TRBJ1-1; 11 nucleotides align to TRBD1. Germline loops: CDR1 SGHVS, CDR2 FNYEAQ. Germline trimming cut 5 bases from V and 1 base from J; bases unmatched to any gene: 12. This CDR3 has 18 residues. CDR3 DNA sequence: TGTGCCAGCAGCCCCCGGACAGGGGGCTTGATTGGGAACACTGAAGCTTTCTTT. This translates into CASSPRTGGLIGNTEAFF. The full variable domain, rest sourced from reference TRBV7-6 and TRBJ1-1, is GAGVSQSPRYKVTKRGQDVALRCDPISGHVSLYWYRQALGQGPEFLTYFNYEAQQDKSGLPNDRFSAERPEGSISTLTIQRTEQRDSAMYRCASSPRTGGLIGNTEAFFGQGTRLTVV.

The chain joins TRBV5-1 to TRBJ1-4; perhaps TRBD1 as D (6 bases). Germline V CDR1 and CDR2: SGHRS, YFSETQ. The CDR3 consists of 14 residues. V dropped 4 bases and J dropped 12 bases, with 19 bases sitting between them. The DNA for the CDR3 is TGCGCCAGCAGCCCACGAGGGGACATAAGTCAACTGTTTTTT. Translating it yields CASSPRGDISQLFF.

This clone was counted once. The chain carries TRBV11-2 and TRBJ1-3, with no clear D. The CDR3 has 15 amino acids. Germline V gene data show CDR1 as SGHAT and CDR2 as FQNNGV. Trimming removed 4 bases at V and 0 bases at J, with 10 bases between. DNA of the CDR3: TGTGCCAGCAGCTATGCGGCTGGCTCTGGAAACACCATATATTTT. Amino acid sequence: CASSYAAGSGNTIYF.

The chain is built from TRBV6-1 and TRBJ2-3; possible D gene TRBD2, 7 bases. There are 18 residues in the CDR3. Germline loops: CDR1 MNHNS, CDR2 SASEGT. Trimming took 2 bases from V and 4 from J, leaving 22 bases between them. The CDR3 is CASSESFVWGGRPDTQYF. The CDR3, as DNA: TGTGCCAGCAGTGAATCCTTTGTGTGGGGGGGCCGGCCAGATACGCAGTATTTT.

The chain recombines TRBV30 with TRBJ1-2; possible D gene TRBD1, 6 bases. The CDR3 sequence is 15 residues long. Germline V gene sequence: CDR1 GTSNPN, CDR2 SVGIG (reference sequence). V dropped 0 bases and J dropped 6 bases, with 17 bases sitting between them. The CDR3: CAWSVGGGGGNGYTF. The CDR3 region has the DNA TGTGCCTGGAGTGTGGGAGGGGGAGGGGGGAATGGCTACACCTTC.

The chain uses TRBV6-1 and TRBJ1-5; D gene ambiguous. This CDR3 region has 14 residues. V was cut by 9 bases and J by 0 bases, with 12 bases left in between. Looked up from germline, CDR1 is MNHNS and CDR2 is SASEGT. The CDR3 protein is CASEEFYSNQPQHF. The CDR3 nucleotides are TGTGCCAGTGAGGAGTTTTATAGCAATCAGCCCCAGCATTTT.

In the case of this clone: Because it lacks the conserved phenylalanine or tryptophan at the end, this CDR3 is likely a read error. V and J are TRBV19 and TRBJ1-6, with TRBD1 matching 7 bases. The CDR3 runs to 14 residues. Germline CDR1 is LNHDA and CDR2 is SQIVND (reference sequence). Unmatched junction bases numbered 8, after V lost 8 bases and J lost 7 bases. CDR3: CASQQGYGNSPLHL. In DNA form, the CDR3 reads TGTGCCAGTCAACAGGGGTACGGAAATTCACCCCTCCACCTT.

The chain is built from TRBV11-2 and TRBJ2-1, with 7 bases identical to TRBD2. Germline V gene sequence: CDR1 SGHAT, CDR2 FQNNGV. This CDR3 contains 17 residues. V dropped 1 base and J dropped 1; count of bases not matched to a gene: 7. For the CDR3, the DNA is TGTGCCAGCAGCTTAGGGCCAGCGGGGCGATCCTACAATGAGCAGTTCTTC. This codes for CASSLGPAGRSYNEQFF.

The chain couples TRBV5-6 to TRBJ1-2; TRBD1 might be the D (5 bases). The CDR3 totals 15 residues. CDR1 SGHDT and CDR2 YYEEEE come from the germline V gene. V lost 2 bases and J 4 bases, leaving 15 bases between the germline ends. The CDR3 spells CASSFVEQELYGYTF. The CDR3, as DNA: TGTGCCAGCAGCTTTGTCGAACAGGAACTCTATGGCTACACCTTC. The full variable domain, its missing parts supplied by reference TRBV5-6 and TRBJ1-2, is DAGVTQSPTHLIKTRGQQVTLRCSPKSGHDTVSWYQQALGQGPQFIFQYYEEEERQRGNFPDRFSGHQFPNYSSELNVNALLLGDSALYLCASSFVEQELYGYTFGSGTRLTVV.

The chain joins TRBV9 to TRBJ2-1; D is unresolved. The length of the CDR3 is 13 residues. The germline V and J ends were trimmed by 0 bases and 9 bases, with 10 bases remaining between them. Germline V CDR1 and CDR2: SGDLS, YYNGEE. The chain's CDR3 is CASSVEVLGEQFF. Here the CDR3 DNA reads TGTGCCAGCAGCGTAGAAGTATTGGGTGAGCAGTTCTTC. Using reference TRBV9 and TRBJ2-1 for the parts outside the CDR3, the full variable domain is DSGVTQTPKHLITATGQRVTLRCSPRSGDLSVYWYQQSLDQGLQFLIQYYNGEERAKGNILERFSAQQFPDLHSELNLSSLELGDSALYFCASSVEVLGEQFFGPGTRLTVL.

The V call is TRBV6-5, the J call TRBJ2-1; 8 positions match TRBD2. V was pared by 2 bases and J by 6 bases, with 6 bases of the junction left unmatched. The CDR3 covers 15 residues. Germline lookup yields CDR1 MNHEY and CDR2 SVGAGI. CDR3 region: CASSYAGGPINEQFF. The CDR3 nucleotides read TGTGCCAGCAGTTACGCGGGGGGACCCATCAATGAGCAGTTCTTC.

The CDR3 bases are TGTGCCAGCAGCGAGATTATCTCAGATACGCAGTATTTT. Its translation: CASSEIISDTQYF. The V call is TRBV9, the J call TRBJ2-3; D is ambiguous. Germline V lookup: CDR1 SGDLS, CDR2 YYNGEE. The CDR3 runs 13 residues. V was clipped by 3 bases and J by 4 bases, with 9 bases between them. Looking up the rest from reference TRBV9 and TRBJ2-3 gives the full variable domain: DSGVTQTPKHLITATGQRVTLRCSPRSGDLSVYWYQQSLDQGLQFLIQYYNGEERAKGNILERFSAQQFPDLHSELNLSSLELGDSALYFCASSEIISDTQYFGPGTRLTVL.

The chain couples TRBV5-6 to TRBJ2-1; 7 bases match TRBD1. The germline V gene has CDR1 SGHDT and CDR2 YYEEEE. CDR3 size: 15 residues. The V segment lost 7 bases and the J segment 5 bases; nucleotides outside the gene matches: 12. Here the CDR3 reads CASLPWGTANNEQFF. The CDR3 DNA reads as TGTGCCAGCCTTCCGTGGGGGACAGCCAACAATGAGCAGTTCTTC.